These 28 T cell receptor beta chains were all obtained from the same sample, sequenced in a study of T cell responses to AZD1222 COVID-19 vaccine. Clones were read by immunoSEQ multiplex PCR, and TCRdb kept only the in-frame ones, dropping some. Among roughly 150,000 clones, about 94% were seen once, and the ten largest hold over 4%. Specimen: peripheral blood, collected on day 0 of AZD1222 vaccination. The receptors were sampled from an adult in good health.

The chain has TRBV5-4 and TRBJ2-4; D is unresolved. Germline lookup yields CDR1 SGHNT and CDR2 YYREEE (reference sequence). V was shortened by 5 bases and J by 6 bases, with 18 bases between the two germline ends. This CDR3 has 15 residues. In DNA, the CDR3 is TGTGCCAGCAGTCTTGGGTCCAGCAGTGTAAACATTCAGTACTTC. It specifies CASSLGSSSVNIQYF.

This clone was detected only once. This chain links TRBV6-6 with TRBJ1-2; a possible D gene is TRBD1 (5 bases). Germline CDR1 MNHNY, CDR2 SVGAGI (reference sequence). V lost 7 bases and J 7 bases, leaving 13 bases between the germline ends. This CDR3 spans 12 amino acids. The CDR3 protein is CASTYGGFGYTF. CDR3 nucleotides: TGTGCCAGCACCTACGGGGGGTTTGGCTACACCTTC.

The chain joins TRBV28 to TRBJ1-1, with TRBD1 matching 12 bases. The CDR3 has 15 amino acids. Germline V gene sequence: CDR1 MDHEN, CDR2 SYDVKM. V dropped 6 bases and J dropped 6; count of bases not matched to a gene: 8. The CDR3 DNA follows: TGTGCCAGCAGCACGCCGGGACAGGGGGCGGCTGAAGCTTTCTTT. Translating it yields CASSTPGQGAAEAFF. Full variable domain (outside the CDR3, taken from reference TRBV28 and TRBJ1-1): DVKVTQSSRYLVKRTGEKVFLECVQDMDHENMFWYRQDPGLGLRLIYFSYDVKMKEKGDIPEGYSVSREKKERFSLILESASTNQTSMYLCASSTPGQGAAEAFFGQGTRLTVV.

CDR3 DNA sequence: TGCAGCGTTGATGGCGGGATTGGCTACACCTTC. Its protein product is CSVDGGIGYTF. The chain uses TRBV29-1 and TRBJ1-2; D unclear. Deletions cut 3 bases from V and 7 bases from J, with 9 bases between. The length of the CDR3 is 11 residues. In germline, CDR1 is SQVTM, CDR2 ANQGSEA.

The rearrangement joins TRBV7-9 to TRBJ2-5, with D unresolved. V gave up 2 bases and J gave up 4 bases, with 8 bases separating them. Germline CDR1 is SEHNR and CDR2 is FQNEAQ (reference sequence). The CDR3 runs to 13 residues. CDR3: CASSLSSVETQYF. As DNA, the CDR3 is TGTGCCAGCAGCTTAAGTTCAGTAGAGACCCAGTACTTC.

The rearrangement joins TRBV21-1 to TRBJ1-1; the table's D call of TRBD1 was not tested on the DNA. TRBV21-1 is a pseudogene locus. The CDR3 covers 13 residues. DNA for the CDR3: TGTGCCCCCCCGCAGGGTAGGAACACTGAAGCTTTCTTT. It specifies CAPPQGRNTEAFF.

This rearrangement joins TRBV29-1 to TRBJ2-1; D remains ambiguous. Per the germline V gene, CDR1 is SQVTM and CDR2 is ANQGSEA. The V end lost 5 bases, the J end lost 2 bases, and 4 bases lay between the germline ends. There are 11 residues in the CDR3. CDR3 in DNA: TGCAGCGTTCTCCCCTACAATGAGCAGTTCTTC. This codes for CSVLPYNEQFF.

The CDR3 DNA reads as TGCGCCAGCAGCTTGGAGGGGTCCTCGGTTGAAGCTTTCTTT. Translating it yields CASSLEGSSVEAFF. The gene calls are TRBV5-1 and TRBJ1-1; maybe TRBD1 (5 bases). The germline V gene encodes CDR1 SGHRS and CDR2 YFSETQ. The CDR3 is 14 amino acids. The germline V and J ends were trimmed by 0 bases and 7 bases, with 13 bases remaining between them.

The chain couples TRBV4-1 to TRBJ1-1; tentatively, D is TRBD1 (5 bases). CDR1 is MGHRA, CDR2 YSYEKL, per germline. The V end was cut by 0 bases, the J end by 4 bases, with 9 bases between. The CDR3 has 14 amino acids. The CDR3 DNA reads TGCGCCAGCAGCCAAGATGCAGGGATCACTGAAGCTTTCTTT. Its protein is CASSQDAGITEAFF.

The chain recombines TRBV9 with TRBJ2-5, with D perhaps matching TRBD1 (5 bases). CDR3 size: 13 residues. Germline V gene sequence: CDR1 SGDLS, CDR2 YYNGEE. The V end lost 4 bases, the J end lost 2 bases, and 9 bases lay between the germline ends. CDR3 loop: CASSPQEQETQYF. The CDR3 nucleotides are TGTGCCAGCAGCCCACAGGAACAAGAGACCCAGTACTTC.

The chain employs TRBV11-2 and TRBJ1-1; D is unresolved. This CDR3 spans 13 amino acids. Germline CDR1 SGHAT, CDR2 FQNNGV. V was pared by 1 base and J by 6 bases, with 9 bases between. The chain's CDR3 is CASSLVRRAEAFF. CDR3 bases: TGTGCCAGCAGCTTAGTTCGTAGGGCTGAAGCTTTCTTT.

The chain recombines TRBV7-6 with TRBJ2-3; 11 bases match TRBD2. Germline trimming cut 2 bases from V and 3 bases from J; bases unmatched to any gene: 4. CDR1 is SGHVS, CDR2 FNYEAQ, per germline. The CDR3 has 16 amino acids. The CDR3 DNA reads as TGTGCCAGCAGCTTACGGGCTAGCGGGAGGACAGATACGCAGTATTTT. Translated, it gives CASSLRASGRTDTQYF.

The chain carries TRBV7-2 and TRBJ1-2; D ambiguous. CDR1 and CDR2 from the germline V gene are SGHTA and FQGNSA. Trimming took 1 base from V and 4 from J, leaving 7 bases between them. The CDR3 has 13 amino acids. CDR3 in DNA: TGTGCCAGCAGCTTAGTGTTTGTCTATGGCTACACCTTC. Protein product: CASSLVFVYGYTF. Full variable domain (remainder filled in from reference TRBV7-2 and TRBJ1-2): GAGVSQSPSNKVTEKGKDVELRCDPISGHTALYWYRQSLGQGLEFLIYFQGNSAPDKSGLPSDRFSAERTGGSVSTLTIQRTQQEDSAVYLCASSLVFVYGYTFGSGTRLTVV.

The rearrangement links TRBV11-1 to TRBJ2-7; D is undetermined. V shed 2 bases and J shed 1 base, with 12 bases lying between them. The CDR3 runs to 15 residues. Germline V gives CDR1 SGHAT, CDR2 FQDESV (reference sequence). This chain's CDR3 is CASSLSGPGSYEQYF. CDR3 DNA sequence: TGTGCCAGCAGCTTAAGTGGCCCCGGGTCCTACGAGCAGTACTTC.

V is TRBV18 and J is TRBJ1-1; weak D call: TRBD1 (5 bases). The V end lost 2 bases, the J end lost 3 bases, and 10 bases lay between the germline ends. The CDR3 spans 14 residues. Germline V gives CDR1 KGHSH, CDR2 LQKENI. CDR3 coding DNA: TGTGCCAGCTCACCAGAGGGGCGAGACACTGAAGCTTTCTTT. This codes for CASSPEGRDTEAFF. Full variable domain (missing parts from reference TRBV18 and TRBJ1-1): NAGVMQNPRHLVRRRGQEARLRCSPMKGHSHVYWYRQLPEEGLKFMVYLQKENIIDESGMPKERFSAEFPKEGPSILRIQQVVRGDSAAYFCASSPEGRDTEAFFGQGTRLTVV.

The V and J genes are TRBV5-1 and TRBJ2-6; no reliable D call. The germline V gene encodes CDR1 SGHRS and CDR2 YFSETQ. The CDR3 is 17 residues long. The V and J ends lost 2 bases and 2 bases respectively, with 14 bases between them. The CDR3 DNA reads TGCGCCAGCAGCTTTTCCTGGGGTCTCGCTGGGGCCAACGTCCTGACTTTC. Protein: CASSFSWGLAGANVLTF.

This clone has a handful of counts. The chain has TRBV19 and TRBJ1-5, with 8 bases matching TRBD1. CDR1 is LNHDA, CDR2 SQIVND, per germline (reference sequence). The CDR3 is 15 residues long. Trimming cost V 2 bases and J 2 bases; bases outside gene matches: 2. The CDR3 reads CASSIFRGRNQPQHF. DNA of the CDR3: TGTGCCAGTAGTATATTCAGGGGGCGCAATCAGCCCCAGCATTTT.

The rearrangement uses TRBV27 and TRBJ2-3; TRBD1 agrees at 12 bases. In germline, CDR1 is MNHEY, CDR2 SMNVEV (reference sequence). The CDR3 has 17 residues. V lost 5 bases, J lost 4 bases, and 10 bases stayed unmatched. The CDR3 bases are TGTGCCAGCAGTACCCTATCCGGGACAGGGGGCCCAGATACGCAGTATTTT. Amino acid sequence: CASSTLSGTGGPDTQYF.

V is TRBV5-4 and J is TRBJ2-1, with unresolved D. The germline V gene has CDR1 SGHNT and CDR2 YYREEE (reference sequence). The CDR3 sequence is 15 residues long. With 0 bases removed from V and 1 base from J, the gap between germline ends came to 8 bases. Here the CDR3 DNA reads TGTGCCAGCAGCTTGGAAGTCGAGTCCTACAATGAGCAGTTCTTC. It is translated as CASSLEVESYNEQFF.

The rearrangement links TRBV7-3 to TRBJ2-3, with TRBD2 matching over 7 bases. This CDR3 is 16 amino acids long. The junction had 8 bases not matched to a gene; V was cut back by 5 bases and J by 0 bases. CDR1 and CDR2 from the germline V gene are SGHTA and FQGTGA. The CDR3 region has the DNA TGTGCCAGCAGCCCTTATAGCGGGCCTAGCACAGATACGCAGTATTTT. Amino acid sequence: CASSPYSGPSTDTQYF.

This chain links TRBV19 with TRBJ1-1; the D gene is possibly TRBD1 (6 bases). Germline V gives CDR1 LNHDA, CDR2 SQIVND (reference sequence). This CDR3 comprises 16 residues. V was clipped by 10 bases and J by 4 bases, with 25 bases between them. The CDR3: CATSRAGESIGTEAFF. Written as DNA, the CDR3 is TGTGCCACCTCGAGGGCAGGGGAATCGATAGGCACTGAAGCTTTCTTT.

The chain carries TRBV4-2 and TRBJ2-1, with D possibly TRBD1 on 6 matching bases. The V gene's germline CDR1 is LGHNA and CDR2 YNFKEQ. The CDR3 loop spans 14 amino acids. V lost 1 base and J 7 bases, leaving 11 bases between the germline ends. The CDR3 protein is CASSQATGKNEQFF. CDR3 DNA: TGTGCCAGCAGCCAAGCCACAGGGAAGAATGAGCAGTTCTTC.

This clone came up once. The V and J genes are TRBV9 and TRBJ1-1; no clear D. The CDR3 contains 13 residues. Germline-derived CDR1 and CDR2 are SGDLS and YYNGEE. Trimming took off 1 base at V and 0 bases at J, with 4 bases between the two ends. The CDR3 here is CASSVQVNTEAFF. Here the CDR3 DNA reads TGTGCCAGCAGCGTACAGGTGAACACTGAAGCTTTCTTT. Variable domain in full (rest from reference TRBV9 and TRBJ1-1): DSGVTQTPKHLITATGQRVTLRCSPRSGDLSVYWYQQSLDQGLQFLIQYYNGEERAKGNILERFSAQQFPDLHSELNLSSLELGDSALYFCASSVQVNTEAFFGQGTRLTVV.

The J gene is TRBJ1-1, the V gene TRBV27; maybe TRBD1 (5 bases). Germline values: CDR1 MNHEY, CDR2 SMNVEV (reference sequence). This CDR3 comprises 13 residues. V was trimmed by 5 bases and J by 7 bases, leaving 14 bases between them. The CDR3 sequence: CASSTSRDGEAFF. The DNA of the CDR3 is TGTGCCAGCAGTACCTCCCGGGACGGTGAAGCTTTCTTT.

The chain couples TRBV10-1 to TRBJ2-3; 11 bases are shared with TRBD2. Looked up from germline, CDR1 is WNHNN and CDR2 is SYGVQD (reference sequence). V was pared by 4 bases and J by 2 bases, with 5 bases of the junction left unmatched. This CDR3 is built from 16 residues. CDR3 sequence reads: CASSATSGRPTDTQYF. The CDR3 bases are TGCGCCAGCAGTGCTACTAGCGGGAGACCCACAGATACGCAGTATTTT.

The chain employs TRBV7-9 and TRBJ2-2, with 9 bases fitting TRBD1. The J segment lost 4 bases and the V segment lost 3 bases, leaving 6 bases of the junction unmatched. The CDR3 is 16 amino acids. Germline lookup yields CDR1 SEHNR and CDR2 FQNEAQ (reference sequence). The DNA for the CDR3 is TGTGCCAGCAGCTTTGTACAGGGGGCGATCACCGGGGAGCTGTTTTTT. Protein product: CASSFVQGAITGELFF.

V is TRBV3-1 (or the pseudogene TRBV3-2) and J is TRBJ2-7, with 8 bases identical to TRBD2. The germline gives CDR1 LGHDT, CDR2 YNNKEL (reference sequence). Trimming removed 5 bases from V and 9 bases from J; junction bases left unmatched: 21. This CDR3 contains 17 residues. CDR3 sequence reads: CASSSTSRGLGAAVQYF. CDR3 in DNA: TGTGCCAGCAGCAGTACCTCCCGGGGACTAGGGGCCGCGGTGCAGTACTTC.

The chain recombines TRBV5-1 with TRBJ2-7; the D call may be TRBD1 or TRBD2 (5 bases each). Trimming removed 3 bases at V and 7 bases at J, with 17 bases between. This CDR3 is 14 amino acids long. The germline V gene has CDR1 SGHRS and CDR2 YFSETQ. Here the CDR3 reads CASSSGPHLGEQYF. In DNA form, the CDR3 reads TGCGCCAGCAGCTCGGGACCCCACTTGGGTGAGCAGTACTTC.